Listed below are T cell receptor beta chains from one sample, sequenced in a study of beta chain features in type 1 diabetes. Data came from immunoSEQ multiplex PCR; TCRdb stores just in-frame clones and leaves some out. The data show 300,000 to 350,000 clones, roughly 14% seen once. Specimen: naive CD4+ T cells from blood. The receptors were sampled from a woman aged 18-30 years with type 1 diabetes. Both conserved end residues are part of each CDR3. Each record gives: D gene, J gene, clone size, V gene, CDR3 protein, CDR3 DNA. A D gene is named only where the DNA matches it firmly. For some rows the clone size is stated as once, few or many, or as a class when expanded; others skip it.

D: TRBD2
J: TRBJ2-3
size: .
V: TRBV5-1
CDR3: CASSRTSGRAGTQYF
DNA: TGCGCCAGCAGCCGTACTAGCGGGAGGGCCGGAACGCAGTATTTT

D: .
J: TRBJ2-5
size: .
V: TRBV28
CDR3: CASSGARQETQYF
DNA: TGTGCCAGCAGTGGCGCTAGACAAGAGACCCAGTACTTC

D: .
J: TRBJ2-3
size: few
V: TRBV20-1
CDR3: CSAPRVDTQYF
DNA: TGCAGTGCGCCCAGGGTAGATACGCAGTATTTT

D: TRBD1
J: TRBJ2-3
size: .
V: TRBV7-2
CDR3: CASSQAGTGDTDTQYF
DNA: TGTGCCAGCAGCCAGGCCGGGACAGGGGACACAGATACGCAGTATTTT

D: TRBD1
J: TRBJ1-2
size: .
V: TRBV9
CDR3: CASSFTENRGQGYTF
DNA: TGTGCCAGCTCCTTCACGGAAAACAGGGGTCAAGGCTACACCTTC

D: TRBD2
J: TRBJ2-2
size: few
V: TRBV5-1
CDR3: CASSLATLTSGNTGELFF
DNA: TGCGCCAGCAGCTTGGCCACGCTGACTAGCGGGAACACCGGGGAGCTGTTTTTT

D: .
J: TRBJ2-3
size: few
V: TRBV7-9
CDR3: CASSLDGARRPSTDTQYF
DNA: TGTGCCAGCAGCTTAGACGGCGCTAGAAGGCCTAGCACAGATACGCAGTATTTT

D: .
J: TRBJ1-2
size: .
V: TRBV30
CDR3: CAWSVQGHGYTF
DNA: TGTGCCTGGAGTGTACAGGGCCATGGCTACACCTTC

D: TRBD1
J: TRBJ1-1
size: .
V: TRBV5-6
CDR3: CASSLVGTDMNTEAFF
DNA: TGTGCCAGCAGCTTGGTCGGGACAGACATGAACACTGAAGCTTTCTTT

D: TRBD2
J: TRBJ2-3
size: .
V: TRBV18
CDR3: CASSPSGSTDTQYF
DNA: TGTGCCAGCTCACCTAGCGGGAGCACAGATACGCAGTATTTT

D: TRBD1
J: TRBJ1-4
size: .
V: TRBV18
CDR3: CASSPRQGVNEKLFF
DNA: TGTGCCAGCTCACCACGACAGGGGGTTAATGAAAAACTGTTTTTT

D: TRBD2
J: TRBJ2-1
size: few
V: TRBV4-3
CDR3: CASSPWTSGSRNEQFF
DNA: TGCGCCAGCAGCCCCTGGACTAGCGGGAGTCGAAATGAGCAGTTCTTC

D: TRBD2
J: TRBJ2-5
size: few
V: TRBV4-3
CDR3: CASSPGLAGRETQYF
DNA: TGCGCCAGCAGCCCCGGACTAGCGGGACGAGAGACCCAGTACTTC

D: TRBD1
J: TRBJ1-2
size: .
V: TRBV18
CDR3: CASSPPGGAYGYTF
DNA: TGTGCCAGCTCCCCCCCAGGGGGTGCCTATGGCTACACCTTC

D: .
J: TRBJ2-1
size: few
V: TRBV7-2
CDR3: CASSLAGVVNEQFF
DNA: TGTGCCAGCAGCTTAGCGGGAGTGGTCAATGAGCAGTTCTTC

D: TRBD1
J: TRBJ2-7
size: .
V: TRBV2
CDR3: CASRAWTGSAYEQYF
DNA: TGTGCCAGCAGGGCCTGGACAGGTTCGGCCTACGAGCAGTACTTC

D: TRBD1
J: TRBJ1-3
size: few
V: TRBV9
CDR3: CASSPRGQGGNTIYF
DNA: TGTGCCAGCAGCCCGAGGGGACAGGGAGGAAACACCATATATTTT

D: TRBD1
J: TRBJ2-5
size: .
V: TRBV19
CDR3: CASNKCPDRTQETQYF
DNA: TGTGCCAGTAACAAATGCCCGGACAGGACTCAAGAGACCCAGTACTTC

D: .
J: TRBJ1-2
size: few
V: TRBV19
CDR3: CASSPQGTYGYTF
DNA: TGTGCCAGTAGCCCACAGGGTACCTATGGCTACACCTTC

D: TRBD1
J: TRBJ1-1
size: few
V: TRBV5-4
CDR3: CASRPPGQLVMNTEAFF
DNA: TGTGCCAGCAGACCACCGGGACAGCTGGTGATGAACACTGAAGCTTTCTTT

D: TRBD2
J: TRBJ2-3
size: few
V: TRBV12-5
CDR3: CASGLDGTSGPTQYF
DNA: TGTGCTAGTGGTTTGGACGGGACTAGCGGTCCAACGCAGTATTTT

D: .
J: TRBJ1-5
size: few
V: TRBV28
CDR3: CASSSGLSSNQPQHF
DNA: TGTGCCAGCAGTTCCGGGTTGAGTAGCAATCAGCCCCAGCATTTT

D: .
J: TRBJ2-5
size: .
V: TRBV30
CDR3: CAWRQEETQYF
DNA: TGTGCCTGGAGGCAGGAAGAGACCCAGTACTTC

D: .
J: TRBJ2-3
size: few
V: TRBV4-3
CDR3: CASSQGDSVQTQYF
DNA: TGCGCCAGCAGCCAAGGGGACTCCGTCCAGACGCAGTATTTT

D: .
J: TRBJ1-5
size: few
V: TRBV25-1
CDR3: CASAKAAGQPQHF
DNA: TGTGCCAGCGCCAAAGCGGCCGGTCAGCCCCAGCATTTT

D: .
J: TRBJ1-5
size: .
V: TRBV19
CDR3: CASSSDRTNQPQHF
DNA: TGTGCCAGTAGTAGCGACAGGACAAATCAGCCCCAGCATTTT

D: TRBD1
J: TRBJ1-5
size: few
V: TRBV6-9
CDR3: CASGPVQGISNQPQHF
DNA: TGTGCCAGCGGACCTGTACAGGGGATTAGCAATCAGCCCCAGCATTTT

D: .
J: TRBJ2-3
size: .
V: TRBV4-2
CDR3: CASAWEAGKTDTQYF
DNA: TGTGCCAGCGCGTGGGAGGCTGGAAAGACAGATACGCAGTATTTT

D: TRBD2
J: TRBJ2-3
size: few
V: TRBV5-6
CDR3: CASSQLSGRAPDTQYF
DNA: TGTGCCAGCAGTCAGCTGAGCGGGAGGGCCCCAGATACGCAGTATTTT

D: .
J: TRBJ1-2
size: .
V: TRBV9
CDR3: CASSKNTAGGGGYTF
DNA: TGTGCCAGCAGCAAAAACACGGCGGGGGGAGGAGGCTACACCTTC

D: TRBD2
J: TRBJ2-7
size: .
V: TRBV5-1
CDR3: CASSNRTSASPYEQYF
DNA: TGCGCCAGCAGCAACCGGACTAGCGCATCCCCCTACGAGCAGTACTTC

D: .
J: TRBJ1-4
size: .
V: TRBV18
CDR3: CASSRQGTANEKLFF
DNA: TGTGCCAGCTCACGCCAGGGGACCGCTAATGAAAAACTGTTTTTT

D: TRBD2
J: TRBJ2-1
size: .
V: TRBV27
CDR3: CASSPLAGGYNEQFF
DNA: TGTGCCAGCAGTCCGCTAGCGGGAGGATACAATGAGCAGTTCTTC

D: .
J: TRBJ1-2
size: .
V: TRBV19
CDR3: CASLPQGHYGYTF
DNA: TGTGCCAGCCTACCTCAGGGGCACTATGGCTACACCTTC

D: TRBD1
J: TRBJ1-5
size: .
V: TRBV27
CDR3: CASSPWTGSQPQHF
DNA: TGTGCCAGCAGTCCCTGGACAGGGAGTCAGCCCCAGCATTTT

D: .
J: TRBJ2-1
size: .
V: TRBV4-1
CDR3: CASSQGPRQFF
DNA: TGCGCCAGCAGCCAGGGCCCTCGGCAGTTCTTC

D: TRBD2
J: TRBJ2-1
size: few
V: TRBV9
CDR3: CASSPQILGSGRYNEQFF
DNA: TGTGCCAGCAGCCCGCAGATTTTGGGTAGCGGGAGATACAATGAGCAGTTCTTC

D: .
J: TRBJ1-1
size: few
V: TRBV23-1
CDR3: CASSQSPGQTEAFF
DNA: TGCGCCAGCAGTCAATCACCAGGACAAACCGAAGCTTTCTTT

D: TRBD1
J: TRBJ2-3
size: .
V: TRBV5-1
CDR3: CASSFDRAPPDTQYF
DNA: TGCGCCAGCAGCTTCGACAGGGCGCCGCCAGATACGCAGTATTTT

D: .
J: TRBJ2-1
size: few
V: TRBV19
CDR3: CASSDTGIRHNEQFF
DNA: TGTGCCAGTAGTGATACAGGGATTCGGCACAATGAGCAGTTCTTC

D: TRBD2
J: TRBJ2-1
size: .
V: TRBV4-3
CDR3: CASSPLAGLFLGQFF
DNA: TGCGCCAGCAGCCCGCTAGCGGGCCTCTTCCTCGGGCAGTTCTTC

D: .
J: TRBJ2-7
size: .
V: TRBV18
CDR3: CASSPPLGSGTYEQYF
DNA: TGTGCCAGCTCACCTCCCCTGGGTAGCGGTACCTACGAGCAGTACTTC

D: TRBD1
J: TRBJ1-1
size: few
V: TRBV6-5
CDR3: CASSGGDTEAFF
DNA: TGTGCCAGCTCAGGGGGCGACACTGAAGCTTTCTTT

D: TRBD2
J: TRBJ2-1
size: few
V: TRBV7-9
CDR3: CASSLTSGRLNEQFF
DNA: TGTGCCAGCTCCTTGACTAGCGGGAGGTTGAATGAGCAGTTCTTC

D: TRBD1
J: TRBJ2-2
size: few
V: TRBV27
CDR3: CASRSGTGYPGELFF
DNA: TGTGCCAGCAGATCCGGGACAGGGTACCCCGGGGAGCTGTTTTTT

D: TRBD1
J: TRBJ1-1
size: .
V: TRBV4-3
CDR3: CASSQGWQGVQAFF
DNA: TGCGCCAGCAGCCAAGGCTGGCAGGGGGTACAAGCTTTCTTT

D: .
J: TRBJ2-3
size: few
V: TRBV7-9
CDR3: CASSVQSTDTQYF
DNA: TGTGCCAGCAGCGTCCAAAGCACAGATACGCAGTATTTT

D: TRBD1
J: TRBJ2-3
size: .
V: TRBV27
CDR3: CASSLRESIQGADTQYF
DNA: TGTGCCAGCAGTTTGAGGGAGTCAATCCAGGGGGCAGATACGCAGTATTTT

D: .
J: TRBJ1-1
size: few
V: TRBV30
CDR3: CAWSVSRATEAFF
DNA: TGTGCCTGGAGTGTGTCCAGGGCCACTGAAGCTTTCTTT

D: .
J: TRBJ2-5
size: .
V: TRBV11-2
CDR3: CASSLRQRGETQYF
DNA: TGTGCCAGCAGCCTCCGACAACGAGGGGAGACCCAGTACTTC

D: .
J: TRBJ2-7
size: few
V: TRBV4-2
CDR3: CASSQGPFPYEQYF
DNA: TGTGCCAGCAGCCAAGGTCCATTCCCCTACGAGCAGTACTTC

D: .
J: TRBJ2-7
size: few
V: TRBV1
CDR3: CTSSQDDPLAGPLKHYEQYF
DNA: TGCACCAGCAGCCAAGATGATCCCCTAGCGGGACCTCTAAAACACTACGAGCAGTACTTC

D: TRBD1
J: TRBJ2-7
size: few
V: TRBV18
CDR3: CASSPHPPGGGGYEQYF
DNA: TGTGCCAGCTCACCGCACCCCCCAGGGGGCGGCGGTTACGAGCAGTACTTC